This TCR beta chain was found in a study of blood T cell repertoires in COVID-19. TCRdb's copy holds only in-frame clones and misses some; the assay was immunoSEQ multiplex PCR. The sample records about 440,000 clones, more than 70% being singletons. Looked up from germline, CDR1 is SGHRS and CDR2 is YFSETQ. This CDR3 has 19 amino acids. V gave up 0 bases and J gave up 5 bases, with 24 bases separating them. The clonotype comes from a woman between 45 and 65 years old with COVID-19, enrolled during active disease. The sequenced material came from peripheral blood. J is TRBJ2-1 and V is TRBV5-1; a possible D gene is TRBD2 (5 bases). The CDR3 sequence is CASSLDISVAGPLHNEQFF. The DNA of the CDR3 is TGCGCCAGCAGCTTGGATATATCGGTTGCGGGCCCCCTACACAATGAGCAGTTCTTC.